The sample holds many counts of the clone carrying this T cell receptor beta chain. The antigen remains undetermined. This sample was included in a study of T cells in Graves' hyperthyroidism and ophthalmopathy. Overall study: Peripheral blood sampling occurred at initial diagnosis, before any treatment.

This CDR3 region has 15 residues. Germline V gives CDR1 MNHNS, CDR2 SASEGT. V lost 4 bases and J lost 4; bases outside the gene matches: 3. Amplification of TCR beta CDR3 regions was performed using RNA transcripts as template. TCR CDR3 underwent first-round RT-PCR with the HTBI primer set. TCRdb passed the multiplex PCR reads through MiXCR, listing each CDR3 protein once. The sample includes over 400,000 distinct CDR3 sequences, 22% of them seen just once. Study-level points and caveats: Ophthalmopathy was predicted by the model a median of approximately 6 months ahead of onset.

This chain uses TRBV6-1 with TRBJ2-1, with 11 bases lining up with TRBD2. The specimen sequenced was blood. This clonotype was obtained from a woman aged 65 to 85 with Graves' ophthalmopathy. CDR3 nucleotides: TGTGCCAGCAGTGCAACTAGCGGGAGTTACAATGAGCAGTTCTTC. Translation: CASSATSGSYNEQFF.